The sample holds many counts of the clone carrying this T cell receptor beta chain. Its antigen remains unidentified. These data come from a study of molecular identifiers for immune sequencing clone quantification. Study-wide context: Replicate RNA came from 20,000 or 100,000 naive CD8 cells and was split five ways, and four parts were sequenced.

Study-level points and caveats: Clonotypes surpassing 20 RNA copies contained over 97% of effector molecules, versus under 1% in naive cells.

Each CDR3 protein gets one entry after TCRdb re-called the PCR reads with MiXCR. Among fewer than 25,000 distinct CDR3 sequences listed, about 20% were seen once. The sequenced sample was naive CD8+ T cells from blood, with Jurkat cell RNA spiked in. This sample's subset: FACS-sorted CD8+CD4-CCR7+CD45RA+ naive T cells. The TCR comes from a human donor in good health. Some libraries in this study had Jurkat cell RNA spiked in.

The CDR3 DNA sequence: TGCGCCAGCAGATATCGCGGGGAGGGCTACGAGCAGTACTTC. Translating it yields CASRYRGEGYEQYF. The rearrangement joins TRBV5-1 to TRBJ2-7; TRBD2 matches 7 bases. This CDR3 spans 14 amino acids. CDR1 SGHRS and CDR2 YFSETQ come from the germline V gene. V lost 5 bases and J lost 3; bases outside the gene matches: 8. The variable domain in full, completed from reference TRBV5-1 and TRBJ2-7, reads KAGVTQTPRYLIKTRGQQVTLSCSPISGHRSVSWYQQTPGQGLQFLFEYFSETQRNKGNFPGRFSGRQFSNSRSEMNVSTLELGDSALYLCASRYRGEGYEQYFGPGTRLTVT.